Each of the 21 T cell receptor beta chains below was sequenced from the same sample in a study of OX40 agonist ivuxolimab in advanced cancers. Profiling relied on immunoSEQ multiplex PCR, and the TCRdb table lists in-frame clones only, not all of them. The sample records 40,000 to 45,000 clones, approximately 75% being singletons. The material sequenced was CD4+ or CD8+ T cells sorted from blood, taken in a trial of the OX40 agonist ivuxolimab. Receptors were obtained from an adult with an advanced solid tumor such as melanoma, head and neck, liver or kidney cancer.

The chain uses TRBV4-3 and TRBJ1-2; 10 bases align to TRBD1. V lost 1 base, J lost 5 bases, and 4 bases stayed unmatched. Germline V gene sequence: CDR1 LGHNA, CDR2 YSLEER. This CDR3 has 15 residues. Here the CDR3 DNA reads TGCGCCAGCAGCCAAGTGGGACAGGGGAAGTATGGCTACACCTTC. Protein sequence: CASSQVGQGKYGYTF.

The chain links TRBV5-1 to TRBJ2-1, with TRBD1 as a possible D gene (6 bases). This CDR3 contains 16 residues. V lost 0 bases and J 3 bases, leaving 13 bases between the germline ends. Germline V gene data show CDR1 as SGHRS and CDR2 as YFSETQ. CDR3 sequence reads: CASSLDRDTHYNEQFF. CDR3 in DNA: TGCGCCAGCAGCTTGGATAGGGACACGCACTACAATGAGCAGTTCTTC. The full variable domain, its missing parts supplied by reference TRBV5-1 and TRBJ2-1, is KAGVTQTPRYLIKTRGQQVTLSCSPISGHRSVSWYQQTPGQGLQFLFEYFSETQRNKGNFPGRFSGRQFSNSRSEMNVSTLELGDSALYLCASSLDRDTHYNEQFFGPGTRLTVL.

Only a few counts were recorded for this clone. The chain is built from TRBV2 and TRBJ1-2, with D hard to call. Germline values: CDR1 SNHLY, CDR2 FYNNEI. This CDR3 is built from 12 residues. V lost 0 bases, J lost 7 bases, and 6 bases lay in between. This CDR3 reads CASSEADFGYTF. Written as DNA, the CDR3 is TGTGCCAGCAGTGAAGCGGATTTTGGCTACACCTTC.

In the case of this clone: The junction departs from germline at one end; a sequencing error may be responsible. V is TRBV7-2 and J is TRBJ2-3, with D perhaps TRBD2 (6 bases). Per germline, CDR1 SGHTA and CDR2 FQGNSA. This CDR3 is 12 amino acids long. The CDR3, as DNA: TGTGCCAGCAGCTTGGCCGGAGGGCCTTCGAATTTT. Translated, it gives CASSLAGGPSNF.

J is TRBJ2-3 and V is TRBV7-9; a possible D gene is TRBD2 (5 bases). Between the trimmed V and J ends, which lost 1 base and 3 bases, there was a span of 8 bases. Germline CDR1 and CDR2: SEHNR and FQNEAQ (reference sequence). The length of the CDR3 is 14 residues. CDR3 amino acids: CASSLVGVTDTQYF. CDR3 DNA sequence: TGTGCCAGCAGCTTAGTGGGAGTGACAGATACGCAGTATTTT.

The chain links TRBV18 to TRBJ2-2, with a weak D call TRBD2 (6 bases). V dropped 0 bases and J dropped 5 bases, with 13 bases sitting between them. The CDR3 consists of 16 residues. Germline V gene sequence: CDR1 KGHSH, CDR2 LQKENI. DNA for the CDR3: TGTGCCAGCTCACCACCAACTAGCTCTTTAACCGGGGAGCTGTTTTTT. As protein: CASSPPTSSLTGELFF.

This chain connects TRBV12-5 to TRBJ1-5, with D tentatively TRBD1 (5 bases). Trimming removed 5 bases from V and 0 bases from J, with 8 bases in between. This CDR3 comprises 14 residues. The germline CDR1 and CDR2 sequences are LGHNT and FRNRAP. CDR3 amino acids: CASGPGGSNQPQHF. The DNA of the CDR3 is TGTGCTAGTGGTCCCGGGGGTAGCAATCAGCCCCAGCATTTT.

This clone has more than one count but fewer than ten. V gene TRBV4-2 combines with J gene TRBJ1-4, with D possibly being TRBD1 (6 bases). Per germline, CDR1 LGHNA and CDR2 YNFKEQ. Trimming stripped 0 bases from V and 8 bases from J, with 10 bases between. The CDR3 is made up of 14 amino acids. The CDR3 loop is CASSQDRGREKLFF. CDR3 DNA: TGTGCCAGCAGCCAAGATCGGGGGCGGGAAAAACTGTTTTTT.

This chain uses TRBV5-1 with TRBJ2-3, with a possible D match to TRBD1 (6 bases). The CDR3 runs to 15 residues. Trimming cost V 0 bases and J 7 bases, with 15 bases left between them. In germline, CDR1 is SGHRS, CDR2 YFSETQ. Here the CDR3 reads CASSLGAIGGHTQYF. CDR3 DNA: TGCGCCAGCAGCTTGGGGGCGATAGGGGGACATACGCAGTATTTT.

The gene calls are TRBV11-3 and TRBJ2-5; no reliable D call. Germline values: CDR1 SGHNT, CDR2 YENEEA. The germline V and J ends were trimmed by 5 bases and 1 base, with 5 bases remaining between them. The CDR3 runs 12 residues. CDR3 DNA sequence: TGTGCCAGCAGCCGAATCCAAGAGACCCAGTACTTC. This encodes CASSRIQETQYF.

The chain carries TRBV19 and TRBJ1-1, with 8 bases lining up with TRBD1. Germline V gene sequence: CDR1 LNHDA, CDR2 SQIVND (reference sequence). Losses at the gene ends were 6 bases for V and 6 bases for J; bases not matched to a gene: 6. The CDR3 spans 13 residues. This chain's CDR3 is CASSTDRVAEAFF. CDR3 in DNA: TGTGCCAGTAGCACGGACAGGGTCGCTGAAGCTTTCTTT.

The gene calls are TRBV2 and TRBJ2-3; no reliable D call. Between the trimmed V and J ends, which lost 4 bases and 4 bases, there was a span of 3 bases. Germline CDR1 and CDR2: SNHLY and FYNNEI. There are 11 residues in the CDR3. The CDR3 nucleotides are TGTGCCAGCAGTGGCCCAGATACGCAGTATTTT. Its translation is CASSGPDTQYF.

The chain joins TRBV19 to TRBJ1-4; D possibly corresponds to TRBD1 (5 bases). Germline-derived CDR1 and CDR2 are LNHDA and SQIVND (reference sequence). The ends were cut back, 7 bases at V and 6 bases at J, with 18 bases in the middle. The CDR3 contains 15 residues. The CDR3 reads CASILSGRAHEKLFF. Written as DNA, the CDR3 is TGTGCCAGTATCCTAAGCGGCAGGGCCCATGAAAAACTGTTTTTT. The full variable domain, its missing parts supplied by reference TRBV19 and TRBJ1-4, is DGGITQSPKYLFRKEGQNVTLSCEQNLNHDAMYWYRQDPGQGLRLIYYSQIVNDFQKGDIAEGYSVSREKKESFPLTVTSAQKNPTAFYLCASILSGRAHEKLFFGSGTQLSVL.

Written as DNA, the CDR3 is TGCGCCAGCAGCCCGCTACAAGGGCGCACAGATACGCAGTATTTT. Translating gives CASSPLQGRTDTQYF. The chain joins TRBV5-1 to TRBJ2-3, with unresolved D. CDR3 size: 15 residues. The V gene's germline CDR1 is SGHRS and CDR2 YFSETQ. Trimming took 4 bases from V and 1 from J, leaving 13 bases between them.

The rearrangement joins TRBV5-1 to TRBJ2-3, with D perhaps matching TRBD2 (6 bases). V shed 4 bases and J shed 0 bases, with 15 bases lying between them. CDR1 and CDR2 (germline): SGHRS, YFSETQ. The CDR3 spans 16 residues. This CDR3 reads CASSLEGDSSTDTQYF. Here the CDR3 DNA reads TGCGCCAGCAGCCTGGAGGGTGATTCCAGCACAGATACGCAGTATTTT.

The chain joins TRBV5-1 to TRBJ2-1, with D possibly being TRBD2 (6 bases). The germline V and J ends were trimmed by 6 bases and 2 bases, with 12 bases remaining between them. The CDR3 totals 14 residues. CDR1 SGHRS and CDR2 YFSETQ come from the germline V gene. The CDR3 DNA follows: TGCGCCAGCAAGGTGGCTAGCGCCTACAATGAGCAGTTCTTC. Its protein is CASKVASAYNEQFF.

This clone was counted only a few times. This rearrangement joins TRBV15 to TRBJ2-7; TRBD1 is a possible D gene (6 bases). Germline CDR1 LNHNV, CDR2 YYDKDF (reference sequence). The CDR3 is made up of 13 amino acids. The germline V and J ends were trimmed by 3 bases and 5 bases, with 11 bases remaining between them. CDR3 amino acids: CATSRDRVDEQYF. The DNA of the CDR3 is TGTGCCACCAGCAGGGACAGAGTGGACGAGCAGTACTTC.

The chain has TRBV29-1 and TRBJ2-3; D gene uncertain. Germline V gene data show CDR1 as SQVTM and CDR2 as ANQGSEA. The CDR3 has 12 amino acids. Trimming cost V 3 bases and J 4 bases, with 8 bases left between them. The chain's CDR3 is CSVDDGADTQYF. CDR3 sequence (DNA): TGCAGCGTTGATGATGGGGCAGATACGCAGTATTTT.

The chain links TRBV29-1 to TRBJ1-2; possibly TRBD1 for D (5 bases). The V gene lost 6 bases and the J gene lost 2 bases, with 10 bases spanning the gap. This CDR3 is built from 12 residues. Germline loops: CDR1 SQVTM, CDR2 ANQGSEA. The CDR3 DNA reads TGCAGCGTCCAACAGGAGAACTATGGCTACACCTTC. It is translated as CSVQQENYGYTF.

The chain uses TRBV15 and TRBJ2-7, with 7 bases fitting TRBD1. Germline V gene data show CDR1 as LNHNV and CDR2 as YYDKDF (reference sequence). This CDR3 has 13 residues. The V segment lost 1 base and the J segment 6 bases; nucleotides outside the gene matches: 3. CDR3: CATSRGRQGEQYF. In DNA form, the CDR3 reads TGTGCCACCAGCAGAGGGCGACAGGGCGAGCAGTACTTC.

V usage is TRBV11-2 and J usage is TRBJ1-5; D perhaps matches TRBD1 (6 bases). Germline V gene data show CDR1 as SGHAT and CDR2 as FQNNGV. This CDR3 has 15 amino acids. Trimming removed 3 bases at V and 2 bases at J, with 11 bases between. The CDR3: CASSFSSGGNQPQHF. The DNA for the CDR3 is TGTGCCAGCAGCTTTTCCTCAGGGGGCAATCAGCCCCAGCATTTT.